This T cell receptor beta chain was identified during a study of T cell clonality in common variable immunodeficiency. Findings and caveats of the study: TCRbeta clonality was increased in CVID versus healthy controls. What drives increased CVID clonality needs T cell subpopulation sequencing.

TCRdb's copy holds only in-frame clones and misses some; the assay was immunoSEQ multiplex PCR. In total the sample includes around 52,000 clones, none of them seen once. This clone was counted many times. The antigen is undetermined. The read is 3 residues too short to cover the CDR3 end, so that end is filled in from the germline J gene. V lost 0 bases to trimming and J lost 6 bases, with 15 bases between them. Germline CDR1 DFQATT, CDR2 SNEGSKA (reference sequence). This CDR3 has 14 residues. The TCR was taken from a person aged 18 to 75 in good health. What was sequenced was peripheral blood mononuclear cells. V is TRBV20-1 and J is TRBJ2-7, with D perhaps matching TRBD2 (6 bases). The DNA read from the CDR3 is TGCAGTGCTAGAGATGATCGGGGGTTCTCCGAG. Its translation: CSARDDRGFSE. The entire CDR3 reads CSARDDRGFSEQYF.